A single sample is the source of the 26 T cell receptor beta chains below, sequenced in a study of tumor-infiltrating lymphocytes in oesophageal squamous cell carcinoma. Each CDR3 protein gets one entry after TCRdb re-called the PCR reads with MiXCR. The table lists approximately 12,000 distinct CDR3 sequences, approximately 60% of them singletons. Source material: esophageal tumor tissue. The receptor set was obtained from a male donor with esophageal squamous cell carcinoma.

The chain employs TRBV6-1 and TRBJ2-3; 9 nucleotides match TRBD2. The CDR3 length is 15 residues. Trimming took 7 bases from V and 2 from J; bases not matched to a gene: 7. CDR1 is MNHNS and CDR2 is SASEGT in the germline V gene. Here the CDR3 reads CASITRGGYTDTQYF. As DNA, the CDR3 is TGTGCCAGCATCACGCGGGGGGGGTACACAGATACGCAGTATTTT.

This clonotype was counted between two and nine times. This chain connects TRBV25-1 to TRBJ2-7; 13 bases line up with TRBD2. The J call may be faulty, since TRBJ2-1 better matches the DNA end. CDR1 and CDR2 from the germline V gene are MGHDK and SYGVNS. CDR3 size: 13 residues. For the CDR3, the DNA is TGTGCCACGGGACTAGCGGGAATCTATGAGCAGTTCTTC. Residues: CATGLAGIYEQFF.

This clonotype has more than one count but fewer than ten. The chain couples TRBV7-6 to TRBJ2-5; TRBD2 matches at 7 bases. Per germline, CDR1 SGHVS and CDR2 FNYEAQ. V shed 6 bases, J shed 4 bases, and the junction held 5 bases outside the gene matches. The CDR3 spans 13 residues. The CDR3 here is CASSSGGGETQYF. The CDR3 DNA is TGTGCCAGCAGTAGTGGGGGGGGAGAGACCCAGTACTTC.

The gene calls are TRBV6-2 or TRBV6-3 and TRBJ2-7; D ambiguous. This CDR3 region has 10 residues. Deletions cut 8 bases from V and 3 bases from J, with 5 bases between. Germline-derived CDR1 and CDR2 are MNHEY and SVGEGT. The CDR3 sequence: CASGDYEQYF. The CDR3 nucleotides read TGTGCCAGCGGAGACTACGAGCAGTACTTC.

The V call is TRBV2, the J call TRBJ2-6; D may be TRBD2 (6 bases). The DNA end is a closer match to TRBJ2-5, so the J assignment may be wrong. CDR1 is SNHLY and CDR2 is FYNNEI in the germline V gene. The CDR3 is 15 amino acids. The CDR3 sequence is CASSELYGRRETQYF. DNA of the CDR3: TGTGCCAGCAGTGAATTATATGGGAGGCGAGAGACCCAGTACTTC.

This clonotype is labeled as medium-sized. The rearrangement links TRBV7-3 to TRBJ2-5; TRBD1 matches at 9 bases. The CDR3 runs to 16 residues. Germline CDR1 SGHTA, CDR2 FQGTGA. V lost 1 base and J lost 11; bases outside the gene matches: 14. In DNA, the CDR3 is TGTGCCAGCAGCTTAAATCTGGACAGGGGCTCCGATGAGCAGTACTTC. It specifies CASSLNLDRGSDEQYF.

Many counts were recorded for this clonotype. The chain joins TRBV24-1 to TRBJ2-2; perhaps TRBD2 as D (5 bases). Germline loops: CDR1 KGHDR, CDR2 SFDVKD. V lost 6 bases and J lost 4, with 11 bases in between. The CDR3 covers 14 residues. DNA of the CDR3: TGTGCCACCAGTACACCGGGGTTCACCGGGGAGCTGTTTTTT. This encodes CATSTPGFTGELFF.

This rearrangement joins TRBV7-2 to TRBJ2-3, with D possibly TRBD2 on 5 matching bases. Germline values: CDR1 SGHTA, CDR2 FQGNSA. The V end lost 0 bases, the J end lost 6 bases, and 16 bases lay between the germline ends. CDR3 size: 16 residues. In DNA, the CDR3 is TGTGCCAGCAGCTTAGCGCTAAGCTTCGGGGAGGATACGCAGTATTTT. As protein: CASSLALSFGEDTQYF.

This chain uses TRBV7-2 with TRBJ2-1, with 8 bases fitting TRBD2. In germline, CDR1 is SGHTA, CDR2 FQGNSA. The J segment lost 0 bases and the V segment lost 5 bases, leaving 3 bases of the junction unmatched. The CDR3 has 15 residues. The CDR3 region has the DNA TGTGCCAGCAGCCGGAGCGGGAGCTCCTACAATGAGCAGTTCTTC. Its protein is CASSRSGSSYNEQFF.

This chain connects TRBV27 to TRBJ2-1, with TRBD1 matching 7 bases. The last part of the DNA fits TRBJ2-7 better; the J call may be wrong. The CDR3 is made up of 13 amino acids. Germline V gene sequence: CDR1 MNHEY, CDR2 SMNVEV (reference sequence). The CDR3 spells CASRNRGRGEQYF. CDR3 in DNA: TGTGCCAGCAGGAATAGGGGGCGCGGCGAGCAGTACTTC.

The chain couples TRBV7-2 to TRBJ2-5; D possibly uses TRBD1 or TRBD2 (6 bases each). TRBJ2-1 matches the DNA end more closely, so the J call is doubtful. The CDR3 sequence is 15 residues long. Germline loops: CDR1 SGHTA, CDR2 FQGNSA. The CDR3 DNA follows: TGTGCCTCCGGGGGCGGAGGGGCGTATTACAATGAGCAGTTCTTC. Translation: CASGGGGAYYNEQFF.

The sample holds one count of this clonotype. At one boundary the junction diverges from the germline segment, which might be a read error. V gene TRBV7-3 combines with J gene TRBJ2-5, with unresolved D. The end of the DNA is better explained by TRBJ2-1, so the J call may be wrong. This CDR3 is 14 amino acids long. Germline-derived CDR1 and CDR2 are SGHTA and FQGTGA. CDR3 in DNA: TGTACCAGCAGCTTAACGTTATCCATCCATGAGCAGTTCTTC. Amino acid sequence: CTSSLTLSIHEQFF.

This clonotype occurred many times. This chain joins TRBV7-6 and TRBJ2-1, with D possibly matching TRBD2 (7 bases). Trimming removed 1 base at V and 0 bases at J, with 13 bases between. CDR1 and CDR2 (germline): SGHVS, FNYEAQ. This CDR3 is 17 amino acids long. The CDR3 DNA follows: TGTGCCAGCAGCTTAGGGGGCGGGGGACACTCCTACAATGAGCAGTTCTTC. Translating gives CASSLGGGGHSYNEQFF.

By proportion, this clonotype is medium-sized. The genes are TRBV10-3 and TRBJ2-7; perhaps TRBD2 as D (5 bases). The germline CDR1 and CDR2 sequences are ENHRY and SYGVKD. V was cut by 5 bases and J by 3 bases, with 11 bases left in between. This CDR3 region has 13 residues. The CDR3 protein is CAISPSTSYEQYF. The CDR3 DNA reads as TGTGCCATCAGTCCTTCAACTAGCTACGAGCAGTACTTC.

This clonotype is deemed medium-sized. This rearrangement joins TRBV7-9 to TRBJ2-7; possibly TRBD1 for D (6 bases). The CDR3 is 15 residues long. Trimming took off 5 bases at V and 0 bases at J, with 14 bases between the two ends. CDR1 SEHNR and CDR2 FQNEAQ come from the germline V gene (reference sequence). CDR3 nucleotide sequence: TGTGCCAGCAGCGTACCAGGGACACCCTCCTACGAGCAGTACTTC. Its translation is CASSVPGTPSYEQYF.

The chain recombines TRBV6-6 with TRBJ2-7, with TRBD2 matching 15 bases. The J call may be wrong; the DNA end is better matched by TRBJ2-1. The CDR3 sequence is 17 residues long. The V gene's germline CDR1 is MNHNY and CDR2 SVGAGI (reference sequence). CDR3 protein: CASSYGLAGGPGNEQFF. The CDR3 DNA is TGTGCCAGCAGTTACGGACTAGCGGGAGGGCCTGGGAATGAGCAGTTCTTC.

The chain links TRBV7-2 to TRBJ2-1; TRBD2 matches at 7 bases. With V trimmed by 4 bases and J by 0 bases, 3 bases remained unmatched. The germline V gene has CDR1 SGHTA and CDR2 FQGNSA. The CDR3 consists of 15 residues. The CDR3 loop reads CASSSGRASYNEQFF. Written as DNA, the CDR3 is TGTGCCAGCAGCTCAGGGAGGGCCTCCTACAATGAGCAGTTCTTC.

The gene calls are TRBV7-6 and TRBJ2-5, with TRBD2 matching 11 bases. Matching the DNA end better, TRBJ2-1 makes the J call doubtful. CDR1 and CDR2 from the germline V gene are SGHVS and FNYEAQ. This CDR3 has 14 residues. The CDR3 region is CASSLTSGSNEQFF. The CDR3 DNA is TGTGCCAGCAGCTTAACTAGCGGGAGCAATGAGCAGTTCTTC.

This clonotype was seen more than once but under ten times. This rearrangement joins TRBV9 to TRBJ2-1; D gene uncertain. Trimming took off 3 bases at V and 0 bases at J, with 10 bases between the two ends. Germline assignment: CDR1 SGDLS and CDR2 YYNGEE. CDR3 length equals 15 residues. This chain's CDR3 is CASSGTGISYNEQFF. The DNA of the CDR3 is TGTGCCAGCAGCGGCACGGGTATCTCCTACAATGAGCAGTTCTTC.

Details on this clonotype: The junction differs from germline at one of its ends, possibly a read error. The J gene is TRBJ1-1, the V gene TRBV7-2, with D possibly TRBD1 on 5 matching bases. The CDR3 totals 15 residues. From germline, CDR1 is SGHTA and CDR2 FQGNSA. The CDR3 DNA reads TGTGCCAGCAGCTGGCAGGGTCCAGGAGATTCACCCCTCCACTTC. Protein product: CASSWQGPGDSPLHF. Based on the CDR3 plus reference TRBV7-2 and TRBJ1-1, the full variable domain is GAGVSQSPSNKVTEKGKDVELRCDPISGHTALYWYRQSLGQGLEFLIYFQGNSAPDKSGLPSDRFSAERTGGSVSTLTIQRTQQEDSAVYLCASSWQGPGDSPLHFGQGTRLTVV.

This chain joins TRBV7-2 and TRBJ2-2; possibly TRBD2 for D (6 bases). The CDR3 length is 15 residues. Trimming stripped 5 bases from V and 7 bases from J, with 17 bases between. Germline CDR1 and CDR2: SGHTA and FQGNSA. DNA for the CDR3: TGTGCCAGCAGCCGGGGGATTTTGGAAGTCGGGGAGCTGTTTTTT. Its protein is CASSRGILEVGELFF.

The chain employs TRBV7-6 and TRBJ2-5; no firm D call. V gave up 5 bases and J gave up 2 bases, with 12 bases separating them. This CDR3 is built from 14 residues. Germline-derived CDR1 and CDR2 are SGHVS and FNYEAQ. CDR3 in DNA: TGTGCCAGCAGCCCCCAAAGAGCGCAAGAGACCCAGTACTTC. It specifies CASSPQRAQETQYF.

The chain combines TRBV18 with TRBJ1-1; perhaps TRBD1 as D (6 bases). Germline V lookup: CDR1 KGHSH, CDR2 LQKENI. V lost 6 bases to trimming and J lost 6 bases, with 17 bases between them. The CDR3 runs to 14 residues. CDR3 sequence: CASSYREGTSEAFF. Here the CDR3 DNA reads TGTGCCAGCTCGTACAGGGAGGGAACGTCTGAAGCTTTCTTT. The entire variable domain, with the rest obtained from reference TRBV18 and TRBJ1-1, is as follows: NAGVMQNPRHLVRRRGQEARLRCSPMKGHSHVYWYRQLPEEGLKFMVYLQKENIIDESGMPKERFSAEFPKEGPSILRIQQVVRGDSAAYFCASSYREGTSEAFFGQGTRLTVV.

This rearrangement joins TRBV7-2 to TRBJ2-7; TRBD2 might be the D (7 bases). Germline lookup yields CDR1 SGHTA and CDR2 FQGNSA. The CDR3 consists of 15 residues. Trimming took off 4 bases at V and 0 bases at J, with 13 bases between the two ends. For the CDR3, the DNA is TGTGCCAGCAGCTGGGGGGCGGGAGTCTCCTACGAGCAGTACTTC. Protein sequence: CASSWGAGVSYEQYF.

The table lists this clonotype with many counts. This rearrangement joins TRBV7-2 to TRBJ2-1, with D possibly TRBD2 on 5 matching bases. In germline, CDR1 is SGHTA, CDR2 FQGNSA. V shed 8 bases and J shed 15 bases, with 14 bases lying between them. This CDR3 comprises 10 residues. This chain's CDR3 is CASGPRSGFF. The CDR3 nucleotides are TGTGCCAGCGGACCGAGAAGCGGGTTCTTC.

The V gene is TRBV28, the J gene TRBJ2-6; D not certain. The J call may be in error: the DNA end matches TRBJ2-7 better. In germline, CDR1 is MDHEN, CDR2 SYDVKM. The CDR3 spans 14 residues. This chain's CDR3 is CASSTPGSWYEQYF. For the CDR3, the DNA is TGTGCCAGCTCCACCCCCGGCAGTTGGTACGAGCAGTACTTC.